The sequence of this T cell receptor (beta chain) was determined in a study of T cell responses to AZD1222 COVID-19 vaccine. General study results and limits: It was only after the peak T cell response that any repertoires were sampled. Just six AZD1222 recipients tested seropositive at baseline. Clonal diversity may have been underestimated, and the donors were mostly white British, with more females than males. Nearly half of the spike-specific TCRs reportedly recognize variant regions that carry no mutations.

Some clones are missing from TCRdb's copy, which holds only in-frame ones; the method was immunoSEQ multiplex PCR. The repertoire holds approximately 180,000 clones, with approximately 91% as singletons. On this clone itself: Its antigen is still unknown.

With 5 bases removed from V and 3 bases from J, the gap between germline ends came to 14 bases. CDR1 is MNHEY, CDR2 SMNVEV, per germline (reference sequence). The CDR3 length is 15 residues. The sample in question was peripheral blood, obtained on day 0 of AZD1222 vaccination. This chain joins TRBV27 and TRBJ2-1, with D maybe TRBD1 (5 bases). The TCR originated in an adult in good health. CDR3 region: CASSPRGNSYNEQFF. The CDR3 DNA sequence: TGTGCCAGCAGTCCTAGGGGCAATAGCTACAATGAGCAGTTCTTC.